These 2 T cell receptor beta chains came from one sample sequenced in a study of blood T cell repertoires in COVID-19 (dated by TCRdb to 2018 to 2020). Libraries were built with the immunoSEQ multiplex PCR assay. This immuneACCESS table, as held by TCRdb, lists in-frame sequences with V and J called but not all clones. Of the missing ones, under half trace to an unresolved V gene in checked studies; the others have no known cause. The table for this sample lists about 46,000 clones; around 87% of them were counted only once. Together, the top ten hold just over 3% of the sample. The source material was PBMCs or T cells enriched from blood (not recorded which). These receptors originate from a woman aged 45-59 years who had recovered from COVID-19.

The V call is TRBV27, the J call TRBJ2-7; 10 bases fit TRBD1. Germline-derived CDR1 and CDR2 are MNHEY and SMNVEV (reference sequence). The CDR3 is made up of 15 amino acids. The V gene end was trimmed by 5 bases and the J gene end by 4 bases; junction bases not matched to a gene: 8. CDR3: CASSPTGTGVYEQYF. The CDR3 DNA follows: TGTGCCAGCAGTCCGACCGGGACAGGGGTGTACGAGCAGTACTTC.

The chain uses TRBV27 and TRBJ2-4; TRBD1 might be the D (6 bases). V was pared by 5 bases and J by 7 bases, with 18 bases between. CDR3 length: 15 residues. CDR1 is MNHEY, CDR2 SMNVEV, per germline (reference sequence). For the CDR3, the DNA is TGTGCCAGCAGTAAGGGACCCGTGAGGGGGAACATTCAGTACTTC. Encoded protein: CASSKGPVRGNIQYF.